The 21 T cell receptor beta chains below were found in one sample sequenced in a study of T cells in localized non-small cell lung cancer. Sequenced by immunoSEQ multiplex PCR; TCRdb stores in-frame clones only, minus some. The table records some 28,000 clones, around nine tenths of them present only once. The specimen comprised peripheral blood, sampled before any cancer treatment. These receptors all stem from a woman between 18 and 49 years old with stage I lung adenocarcinoma.

This clone was observed a few times. The chain couples TRBV11-2 to TRBJ1-3; possibly TRBD1 for D (5 bases). CDR3 length equals 15 residues. Trimming cost V 5 bases and J 0 bases, with 11 bases left between them. Germline V gene sequence: CDR1 SGHAT, CDR2 FQNNGV. CDR3 residues: CASSRIGTSGNTIYF. DNA of the CDR3: TGTGCCAGCAGCCGAATCGGGACCTCTGGAAACACCATATATTTT.

The gene calls are TRBV7-9 and TRBJ1-1, with D possibly TRBD1 on 5 matching bases. The germline V gene encodes CDR1 SEHNR and CDR2 FQNEAQ (reference sequence). The CDR3 consists of 12 residues. This chain's CDR3 is CLAGTGGTEAFF. Here the CDR3 DNA reads TGTTTGGCCGGGACCGGCGGAACTGAAGCTTTCTTT.

The chain has TRBV4-3 and TRBJ2-7; 8 bases match TRBD2. CDR3 length: 17 amino acids. Germline values: CDR1 LGHNA, CDR2 YSLEER. Trimming at V came to 2 bases and at J to 6 bases, leaving 15 bases not matched to a gene. The CDR3 reads CASSQREGLAGVSEQYF. The CDR3 DNA reads as TGCGCCAGCAGCCAACGGGAGGGGCTGGCGGGAGTCAGCGAGCAGTACTTC.

CDR3 protein: CASSLRLNTGELFF. CDR3 in DNA: TGTGCCAGCAGCCTCCGGCTGAACACCGGGGAGCTGTTTTTT. The rearrangement uses TRBV7-3 and TRBJ2-2; D call uncertain. The CDR3 is made up of 14 amino acids. CDR1 is SGHTA, CDR2 FQGTGA, per germline. With 5 bases removed from V and 1 base from J, the gap between germline ends came to 8 bases.

The chain combines TRBV27 with TRBJ2-1; 12 bases are shared with TRBD2. V shed 6 bases, J shed 2 bases, and the junction held 8 bases outside the gene matches. The germline V gene has CDR1 MNHEY and CDR2 SMNVEV (reference sequence). The CDR3 runs to 17 residues. The CDR3 here is CASSLPTSGRPYNEQFF. The CDR3 nucleotides read TGTGCCAGCAGCCTCCCCACTAGCGGGAGGCCCTACAATGAGCAGTTCTTC.

The chain employs TRBV11-3 and TRBJ2-7; D is unresolved. Per the germline V gene, CDR1 is SGHNT and CDR2 is YENEEA. Trimming removed 5 bases at V and 5 bases at J, with 13 bases between. This CDR3 comprises 13 residues. CDR3 residues: CASSRGPADEQYF. CDR3 coding DNA: TGTGCCAGCAGCCGCGGACCGGCGGACGAGCAGTACTTC.

The V gene is TRBV7-9, the J gene TRBJ2-6; 7 nucleotides line up with TRBD1. Germline loops: CDR1 SEHNR, CDR2 FQNEAQ (reference sequence). CDR3 size: 14 residues. With 5 bases clipped from V and 6 bases from J, the junction kept 4 bases outside the gene matches. CDR3 region: CASSVRGPANVLTF. CDR3 in DNA: TGTGCCAGCAGCGTAAGGGGGCCGGCCAACGTCCTGACTTTC.

This rearrangement joins TRBV29-1 to TRBJ2-1; TRBD2 agrees at 14 bases. The length of the CDR3 is 15 residues. V was clipped by 5 bases and J by 6 bases; unmatched bases: 6. CDR1 and CDR2 from the germline V gene are SQVTM and ANQGSEA. The CDR3 reads CSVWAGTSGSNEQFF. The CDR3 DNA reads as TGCAGCGTTTGGGCCGGGACTAGCGGGAGCAATGAGCAGTTCTTC.

The V and J genes are TRBV4-1 and TRBJ2-4; D may be TRBD1 or TRBD2 (5 bases each). The germline V and J ends were trimmed by 2 bases and 0 bases, with 8 bases remaining between them. Germline V gene lookup returns CDR1 MGHRA and CDR2 YSYEKL. The CDR3 spans 15 residues. In DNA form, the CDR3 reads TGCGCCAGCAGCCAACACGGGACAGCCAAAAACATTCAGTACTTC. This sequence encodes CASSQHGTAKNIQYF.

The chain couples TRBV21-1 to TRBJ2-7; the table assigns TRBD1, which was not confirmed against the DNA. TRBV21-1 is shown as a pseudogene. The CDR3 loop spans 15 amino acids. The CDR3 bases are TGTGCCAGCAGAGAAGGGACAGGGTTACAGTACGAGCAGTACTTC. Translated, it gives CASREGTGLQYEQYF.

J is TRBJ2-1 and V is TRBV5-1, with D tentatively TRBD2 (6 bases). Germline V lookup: CDR1 SGHRS, CDR2 YFSETQ. The CDR3 length is 17 residues. V lost 0 bases to trimming and J lost 7 bases, with 20 bases between them. In nucleotides, the CDR3 is TGCGCCAGCAGCTTGGCCTCGGGAGCCCCACCTGTTAATGAGCAGTTCTTC. Translated, it gives CASSLASGAPPVNEQFF.

The chain recombines TRBV11-2 with TRBJ2-2; no clear D. The V end lost 7 bases, the J end lost 1 base, and 10 bases lay between the germline ends. CDR1 and CDR2 (germline): SGHAT, FQNNGV. The CDR3 loop spans 14 amino acids. CDR3 in amino acids: CASNDPRNTGELFF. As DNA, the CDR3 is TGTGCCAGCAACGACCCCCGGAACACCGGGGAGCTGTTTTTT.

The chain uses TRBV18 and TRBJ2-1, with 9 bases identical to TRBD1. The length of the CDR3 is 17 residues. With 0 bases clipped from V and 7 bases from J, the junction kept 10 bases outside the gene matches. Germline V lookup: CDR1 KGHSH, CDR2 LQKENI. This CDR3 is CASSPPSTGGLGNEQFF. CDR3 nucleotide sequence: TGTGCCAGCTCACCACCTAGCACAGGGGGCTTGGGGAATGAGCAGTTCTTC.

The chain carries TRBV9 and TRBJ2-1; TRBD2 matches at 8 bases. The CDR3 contains 15 residues. Per the germline V gene, CDR1 is SGDLS and CDR2 is YYNGEE. The J segment lost 7 bases and the V segment lost 5 bases, leaving 11 bases of the junction unmatched. The CDR3 loop is CASSWDGTSINEQFF. The CDR3 DNA reads TGTGCCAGCAGTTGGGACGGGACTAGTATAAATGAGCAGTTCTTC.

The CDR3 coding sequence is TGTGCCAGCAGCCGCCGGGAAGCGGGAAGCGGTTACGAGCAGTACTTC. It yields the protein CASSRREAGSGYEQYF. The chain uses TRBV11-3 and TRBJ2-7; 7 nucleotides agree with TRBD2. V lost 5 bases to trimming and J lost 4 bases; unmatched junction nucleotides: 14. CDR1 SGHNT and CDR2 YENEEA come from the germline V gene. The CDR3 is 16 amino acids.

The chain joins TRBV7-8 to TRBJ2-7; 8 bases line up with TRBD1. After removal of 3 bases from V and 3 bases from J, the junction contained 10 bases not matched to a gene. The CDR3 contains 16 residues. In germline, CDR1 is SGHVS, CDR2 FQNEAQ. The CDR3 spells CASSFVYGQGNYEQYF. The CDR3 region has the DNA TGTGCCAGCAGCTTTGTCTACGGACAGGGAAACTACGAGCAGTACTTC.

V and J are TRBV18 and TRBJ1-1, with 10 bases that match TRBD1. Germline-derived CDR1 and CDR2 are KGHSH and LQKENI. The CDR3 spans 17 residues. J gave up 4 bases and V 2 bases, and 10 bases lay outside the gene matches. DNA for the CDR3: TGTGCCAGCTCACCAACCCGGACAGGGGGAAGGAGCACTGAAGCTTTCTTT. This gives the protein CASSPTRTGGRSTEAFF.

The chain couples TRBV5-4 to TRBJ2-7; D uncertain. Germline assignment: CDR1 SGHNT and CDR2 YYREEE (reference sequence). Trimming cost V 4 bases and J 5 bases, with 13 bases left between them. The CDR3 contains 13 residues. The CDR3 bases are TGTGCCAGCAGCCCCCCGAGAGTCGACGAGCAGTACTTC. As protein: CASSPPRVDEQYF.

This sequence joins TRBV15 and TRBJ1-1; D may be TRBD1 (5 bases). CDR1 and CDR2 (germline): LNHNV, YYDKDF (reference sequence). V was cut by 1 base and J by 4 bases, with 7 bases left in between. This CDR3 has 13 amino acids. The CDR3 sequence is CATSRVGGTEAFF. In DNA form, the CDR3 reads TGTGCCACCAGCAGAGTCGGGGGCACTGAAGCTTTCTTT.

V usage is TRBV9 and J usage is TRBJ1-2; weak D call: TRBD1 (5 bases). This CDR3 is built from 16 residues. Deletions cut 0 bases from V and 0 bases from J, with 12 bases between. Germline loops: CDR1 SGDLS, CDR2 YYNGEE. The CDR3 reads CASSVGADSPNYGYTF. The DNA of the CDR3 is TGTGCCAGCAGCGTAGGGGCAGACAGTCCTAACTATGGCTACACCTTC.

This clone appeared a single time. V and J are TRBV18 and TRBJ1-2, with unresolved D. Per the germline V gene, CDR1 is KGHSH and CDR2 is LQKENI. The V and J ends lost 2 bases and 5 bases respectively, with 9 bases between them. This CDR3 contains 13 residues. In DNA form, the CDR3 reads TGTGCCAGCTCACCATCGGATGATTATGGCTACACCTTC. It translates to CASSPSDDYGYTF.